This passage covers 6 T cell receptor delta chains from one sample sequenced in a study of gamma-delta chains in newborns, infants, children. TCRdb re-called the reads via CATT. The sample lists about 1,300 delta-chain clones, approximately 2.2% occurring once. The sequencing input was blood. The receptors were sampled from a child in good health.

Comment on this clone: This clone may be a read error of a much larger clone one base away. This sample includes further DNA sequences coding for the same CDR3. This chain uses TRDV2 with TRDJ3, with D possibly TRDD3 on 5 matching bases. Trimming pared 2 bases from V and 0 bases from J, leaving 22 bases between. The germline gives CDR1 GEAIGNYY, CDR2 EKD. The CDR3 is made up of 21 amino acids. In DNA, the CDR3 is TGTGCCTGTGACATGGTACTGGAGGGGACGCCCCCCTCCTGGGACACCCGACAGATGTTTTTC. Translated, it gives CACDMVLEGTPPSWDTRQMFF.

Only a few counts were recorded for this clone. Translating this DNA gives a protein that differs at residue 4 from the TCRdb one, which belongs to a much larger clone; a read error is likely, and the protein shown is this translation. V is TRDV2 and J is TRDJ1, with 9 bases matching TRDD3. This CDR3 is built from 18 residues. Per the germline V gene, CDR1 is GEAIGNYY and CDR2 is EKD. DNA for the CDR3: TGTGCCTGTGGCACCTTGATGGGGGATAAGGGGTACACCGATAAACTCATCTTT. Protein sequence: CACGTLMGDKGYTDKLIF.

This clone has a handful of counts. A far larger clone lies a single base away; this is likely a read error. The sample contains more than one DNA sequence encoding this CDR3. The chain carries TRDV1 and TRDJ1; a weak D match, TRDD2 (6 bases). CDR1 and CDR2 (germline): TSWWSYY, QGS. Trimming took off 4 bases at V and 4 bases at J, with 25 bases between the two ends. CDR3 size: 18 residues. CDR3 in DNA: TGTGCTCTTGGGGTGCCGTTAGGTCCTACTGTTTACTTCGATAAACTCATCTTT. Translating it yields CALGVPLGPTVYFDKLIF.

About this clone: The same CDR3 arises from other DNA sequences in this sample as well. The J gene is TRDJ1, the V gene TRDV1; 11 positions match TRDD3. The CDR3 is 20 amino acids. V shed 1 base, J shed 10 bases, and the junction held 23 bases outside the gene matches. Per germline, CDR1 TSWWSYY and CDR2 QGS. The CDR3 DNA is TGTGCTCTTGGGGAACCTCCTTCCTCATGGGGGATACGAGGTGGGGGGATACTCATCTTT. As protein: CALGEPPSSWGIRGGGILIF.

This clone showed up just a few times. The TCRdb record carries a much larger clone's protein, which differs from this DNA's translation at residue 4; a read error is the likely cause, and the protein listed here is the DNA translation. The chain links TRDV3 to TRDJ1; TRDD2 matches 8 bases. The CDR3 covers 21 residues. Germline V gene data show CDR1 as TVYSNPD and CDR2 as GDNSRS (reference sequence). Trimming at V came to 2 bases and at J to 0 bases, leaving 26 bases not matched to a gene. The CDR3 region has the DNA TGTGCCTTTGGCGAGGAGCTTCCTACACCTTGGATACCCCTTCACACCGATAAACTCATCTTT. Translated, it gives CAFGEELPTPWIPLHTDKLIF. Based on the CDR3 plus reference TRDV3 and TRDJ1, the full variable domain is CDKVTQSSPDQTVASGSEVVLLCTYDTVYSNPDLFWYRIRPDYSFQFVFYGDNSRSEGADFTQGRFSVKHILTQKAFHLVISPVRTEDSATYYCAFGEELPTPWIPLHTDKLIFGKGTRVTVEP.

Concerning this clone: A much larger clone lies a single base off, so this may be a read error. This chain links TRDV1 with TRDJ1, with 10 bases fitting TRDD3. Germline V gene data show CDR1 as TSWWSYY and CDR2 as QGS. Germline trimming cut 4 bases from V and 6 bases from J; bases unmatched to any gene: 26. This CDR3 has 21 residues. The CDR3 DNA sequence: TGTGCTCTTGGGGGACTGTCCTCATGGGGGCCTTCCTCGACTGGGGGATATAAACTCATCTTT. Translation gives CALGGLSSWGPSSTGGYKLIF.